The rows below give T cell receptor beta chains drawn from one sample of a study of cytomegalovirus exposure and HLA in healthy donors. Using immunoSEQ multiplex PCR, the repertoire was profiled, and TCRdb retains in-frame clones only, with some absent. The sample carries under 60,000 clones, approximately 88% recorded once. Material for sequencing was PBMCs. Source of these receptors: a woman aged 30 to 39 in good health and CMV-seronegative. CDR3s include the opening cysteine and the closing phenylalanine or tryptophan. A D gene is named only where the DNA matches it firmly. A row's size may be missing; if present it is once, few, many or a size class.

d_call | clone_size | j_call | cdr3_length | v_call | cdr3_aa | cdr3_nt
. | . | TRBJ1-2 | 15 | TRBV6-5 | CASSYRQTNNYGYTF | TGTGCCAGCAGTTACAGACAGACGAATAACTATGGCTACACCTTC
. | . | TRBJ1-4 | 13 | TRBV6-5 | CASSADIDEKLFF | TGTGCCAGCAGTGCCGACATCGATGAAAAACTGTTTTTT
. | few | TRBJ1-1 | 15 | TRBV19 | CASSMSGFMNTEAFF | TGTGCCAGTAGTATGTCGGGATTCATGAACACTGAAGCTTTCTTT
TRBD2 | . | TRBJ2-7 | 17 | TRBV9 | CASSDPGIAGYNYEQYF | TGTGCCAGCAGCGACCCTGGGATAGCGGGCTATAACTACGAGCAGTACTTC
TRBD1 | once | TRBJ1-1 | 14 | TRBV7-2 | CASSFWTGGSEAFF | TGTGCCAGCAGCTTCTGGACAGGGGGCTCTGAAGCTTTCTTT
. | . | TRBJ1-4 | 15 | TRBV11-2 | CASSFGSLQREKLFF | TGTGCCAGCAGCTTCGGGAGCCTCCAGAGGGAAAAATTGTTTTTT
. | . | TRBJ2-3 | 15 | TRBV27 | CASSYRTGSTDTQYF | TGTGCCAGCAGTTACAGGACGGGTAGCACAGATACGCAGTATTTT
. | . | TRBJ2-5 | 15 | TRBV23-1 | CASSHFKRWRETQYF | TGCGCCAGCAGTCATTTTAAGAGGTGGCGGGAGACCCAGTACTTC
. | . | TRBJ1-1 | 12 | TRBV29-1 | CSVGRGGTEAFF | TGCAGCGTTGGACGGGGGGGCACTGAAGCTTTCTTT
TRBD1 | . | TRBJ1-5 | 15 | TRBV28 | CASSSRTGYNQPQHF | TGTGCCAGCAGCAGCAGGACAGGGTATAATCAGCCCCAGCATTTT
. | . | TRBJ2-3 | 13 | TRBV4-2 | CASSQARGDTQYF | TGTGCCAGCAGCCAAGCAAGGGGAGATACGCAGTATTTT
TRBD2 | once | TRBJ2-5 | 15 | TRBV28 | CASSDPGGLGETQYF | TGTGCCAGCAGTGATCCGGGGGGGCTAGGGGAGACCCAGTACTTC
TRBD2 | . | TRBJ2-5 | 13 | TRBV7-3 | CASSWGLAETQYF | TGTGCCAGCAGCTGGGGACTAGCGGAGACCCAGTACTTC
TRBD2 | . | TRBJ2-7 | 16 | TRBV29-1 | CSVEADRSGSSYEQYF | TGCAGCGTTGAAGCCGACCGTAGCGGGAGCTCCTACGAGCAGTACTTC
TRBD2 | once | TRBJ2-7 | 15 | TRBV6-1 | CATGGVGLAGNEQYF | TGTGCCACCGGAGGGGTAGGACTAGCGGGGAACGAGCAGTACTTC
TRBD2 | . | TRBJ2-3 | 15 | TRBV5-1 | CASSLDGLEADTQYF | TGCGCCAGCAGCTTGGACGGACTAGAGGCAGATACGCAGTATTTT
. | once | TRBJ1-2 | 12 | TRBV28 | CASSLEQGGYTF | TGTGCCAGCAGTTTAGAACAGGGTGGCTACACCTTC
. | . | TRBJ1-5 | 15 | TRBV27 | CASSTTAYSNQPQHF | TGTGCCAGCAGTACGACAGCTTATAGCAATCAGCCCCAGCATTTT
TRBD1 | once | TRBJ1-5 | 14 | TRBV28 | CASTPDRINQPQHF | TGTGCCAGCACTCCGGACAGGATCAATCAGCCCCAGCATTTT
TRBD1 | . | TRBJ2-7 | 11 | TRBV28 | CASSDRVEQYF | TGTGCCAGCAGTGACAGGGTCGAGCAGTACTTC
TRBD1 | many | TRBJ2-6 | 16 | TRBV10-2 | CASSTSGGSGANVLTF | TGCGCCAGCAGTACCTCAGGGGGCTCTGGGGCCAACGTCCTGACTTTC
. | . | TRBJ2-7 | 17 | TRBV28 | CASTAISGNLRGDEQYF | TGTGCCAGCACCGCGATTAGCGGGAACCTCAGGGGGGACGAGCAGTACTTC
. | few | TRBJ2-3 | 15 | TRBV2 | CASSPPAGRTDTQYF | TGTGCCAGCAGCCCCCCCGCGGGACGCACAGATACGCAGTATTTT
. | . | TRBJ1-3 | 15 | TRBV6-6 | CASKAGTSSGNTIYF | TGTGCCAGCAAGGCGGGGACGAGCTCTGGAAACACCATATATTTT
TRBD2 | . | TRBJ2-1 | 15 | TRBV9 | CASSSSGILYNEQFF | TGTGCCAGCAGCAGTAGCGGGATTCTCTACAATGAGCAGTTCTTC
TRBD1 | . | TRBJ1-2 | 13 | TRBV7-2 | CASSLRDSQGYTF | TGTGCCAGCAGCTTACGGGACAGCCAGGGCTACACCTTC
. | . | TRBJ2-7 | 13 | TRBV27 | CASGTRGSYEQYF | TGTGCCAGCGGAACCCGGGGTTCCTACGAGCAGTACTTC
. | . | TRBJ2-7 | 15 | TRBV4-3 | CASSQEPQWTYEQYF | TGCGCCAGCAGCCAAGAACCACAGTGGACCTACGAGCAGTACTTC
TRBD2 | . | TRBJ2-7 | 15 | TRBV29-1 | CSVELAGGNTYEQYF | TGCAGCGTTGAACTAGCGGGAGGAAACACCTACGAGCAGTACTTC
. | . | TRBJ2-2 | 14 | TRBV11-2 | CASSIHVGTGELFF | TGTGCCAGCAGTATCCACGTCGGGACCGGGGAGCTGTTTTTT
. | few | TRBJ2-2 | 13 | TRBV11-2 | CASSFTGTGELFF | TGTGCCAGCAGCTTTACGGGAACCGGGGAGCTGTTTTTT
TRBD2 | once | TRBJ2-1 | 12 | TRBV7-2 | CASSSGGSEQFF | TGTGCCAGCAGCTCGGGGGGGAGTGAGCAGTTCTTC
TRBD1 | . | TRBJ1-2 | 15 | TRBV4-1 | CASSQVTGFNYGYTF | TGCGCCAGCAGCCAGGTGACAGGGTTCAACTATGGCTACACCTTC
TRBD1 | . | TRBJ1-1 | 21 | TRBV4-2 | CASSQGIQWYRDDRAGTEAFF | TGTGCCAGCAGCCAAGGGATCCAGTGGTACAGGGACGACAGGGCGGGCACTGAAGCTTTCTTT
. | . | TRBJ2-7 | 16 | TRBV10-2 | CASRDSVGIVNYEQYF | TGCGCCAGCAGGGACTCAGTTGGGATCGTAAACTACGAGCAGTACTTC